The 10 T cell receptor beta chains reported below all come from one sample, sequenced in a study of blood T cell repertoires in COVID-19. TCRdb's table, derived via immunoSEQ multiplex PCR, lists solely in-frame clones and lacks some. The sample includes about 200,000 clones, 87% of them seen just once. The sequencing sample was made of PBMCs or T cells enriched from blood (not recorded which). The receptors were gathered from a woman aged 25 to 39 who had recovered from COVID-19.

V usage is TRBV7-9 and J usage is TRBJ2-1; 8 bases fit TRBD2. V was clipped by 5 bases and J by 6 bases; unmatched bases: 12. CDR1 is SEHNR, CDR2 FQNEAQ, per germline (reference sequence). The length of the CDR3 is 16 residues. In DNA form, the CDR3 reads TGTGCCAGCAGCCGCCTCCGAGCGGGAGAACTCAATGAGCAGTTCTTC. It yields the protein CASSRLRAGELNEQFF.

This rearrangement joins TRBV3-1 (or the pseudogene TRBV3-2) to TRBJ2-1; 8 nucleotides align to TRBD1. This CDR3 has 17 residues. The germline gives CDR1 LGHDT, CDR2 YNNKEL (reference sequence). V trimming: 0 bases; J trimming: 6 bases; junction bases outside the gene matches: 10. In DNA form, the CDR3 reads TGTGCCAGCAGCCAAGATTGGCAGGACAGGGTAATCAATGAGCAGTTCTTC. This codes for CASSQDWQDRVINEQFF.

The chain has TRBV30 and TRBJ1-2; D call uncertain. The CDR3 totals 13 residues. The germline gives CDR1 GTSNPN, CDR2 SVGIG (reference sequence). Trimming shortened V by 4 bases and J by 7 bases, and 16 bases separated the two germline ends. The CDR3 coding sequence is TGTGCCTGGATCCAGACAACGGTGGGTGGCTACACCTTC. It codes for CAWIQTTVGGYTF. Full variable domain (missing parts from reference TRBV30 and TRBJ1-2): SQTIHQWPATLVQPVGSPLSLECTVEGTSNPNLYWYRQAAGRGLQLLFYSVGIGQISSEVPQNLSASRPQDRQFILSSKKLLLSDSGFYLCAWIQTTVGGYTFGSGTRLTVV.

This clone was found once. V usage is TRBV5-1 and J usage is TRBJ2-5, with TRBD2 as a possible D gene (6 bases). Between the trimmed V and J ends, which lost 4 bases and 4 bases, there was a span of 17 bases. The CDR3 covers 15 residues. Looked up from germline, CDR1 is SGHRS and CDR2 is YFSETQ. In nucleotides, the CDR3 is TGCGCCAGCAGCGCCGGGACTCCCAATATAGAGACCCAGTACTTC. Encoded protein: CASSAGTPNIETQYF.

The gene calls are TRBV9 and TRBJ2-3; weak D call: TRBD1 (6 bases). CDR3 size: 15 residues. The germline CDR1 and CDR2 sequences are SGDLS and YYNGEE. Trimming took off 2 bases at V and 0 bases at J, with 10 bases between the two ends. The CDR3 sequence: CASSVMGASTDTQYF. The CDR3 DNA reads as TGTGCCAGCAGCGTCATGGGGGCTAGCACAGATACGCAGTATTTT.

The chain uses TRBV15 and TRBJ1-2; the D gene is possibly TRBD1 (6 bases). Trimming shortened V by 0 bases and J by 3 bases, and 11 bases separated the two germline ends. CDR1 and CDR2 from the germline V gene are LNHNV and YYDKDF (reference sequence). This CDR3 has 15 amino acids. CDR3 bases: TGTGCCACCAGCAGAGAACAGGGAAGGGACTATGGCTACACCTTC. Its translation is CATSREQGRDYGYTF. The whole variable domain, filled in from reference TRBV15 and TRBJ1-2, reads DAMVIQNPRYQVTQFGKPVTLSCSQTLNHNVMYWYQQKSSQAPKLLFHYYDKDFNNEADTPDNFQSRRPNTSFCFLDIRSPGLGDTAMYLCATSREQGRDYGYTFGSGTRLTVV.

The chain couples TRBV11-2 to TRBJ1-1, with 7 bases fitting TRBD1. Trimming cost V 0 bases and J 3 bases; bases outside gene matches: 7. CDR1 and CDR2 from the germline V gene are SGHAT and FQNNGV. This CDR3 region has 16 residues. The CDR3 bases are TGTGCCAGCAGCTTAGATCAAGGGGGCTGGTACACTGAAGCTTTCTTT. This translates into CASSLDQGGWYTEAFF.

This chain links TRBV5-1 with TRBJ1-2, with 7 bases identical to TRBD1. CDR1 and CDR2 from the germline V gene are SGHRS and YFSETQ. CDR3 size: 15 residues. The V and J ends lost 0 bases and 3 bases, in that order; junction bases with no gene match: 5. The CDR3 region is CASSLEEGTDYGYTF. CDR3 sequence (DNA): TGCGCCAGCAGCTTGGAAGAAGGGACAGACTATGGCTACACCTTC.

On this clone itself: Additional DNA sequences in this sample encode the identical CDR3. The chain joins TRBV5-1 to TRBJ1-1; 10 positions agree with TRBD1. V lost 5 bases and J lost 5; bases outside the gene matches: 6. The CDR3 loop spans 14 amino acids. Looked up from germline, CDR1 is SGHRS and CDR2 is YFSETQ. The CDR3 protein is CASRRQGAVTEAFF. The DNA of the CDR3 is TGCGCCAGCAGGCGACAGGGGGCAGTGACTGAAGCTTTCTTT.

This rearrangement joins TRBV24-1 to TRBJ1-4, with 7 bases that match TRBD1. The length of the CDR3 is 13 residues. CDR1 KGHDR and CDR2 SFDVKD come from the germline V gene. J gave up 5 bases and V 11 bases, and 7 bases lay outside the gene matches. Written as DNA, the CDR3 is TGTGCCAGCCAGGGGGACTTGAATGAAAAACTGTTTTTT. Translating gives CASQGDLNEKLFF.